This entry describes one TCR beta chain. This clonotype was seen many times. The antigen it recognizes is unknown. No base quality information exists; no much larger clone differs at one position. The data derive from a study of T cells in Graves' hyperthyroidism and ophthalmopathy (dated by TCRdb to between 2019 and 2020). Context from the whole study: Peripheral blood was collected at initial diagnosis, before any treatment. To identify distinguishing TCR V-J signatures, a discovery cohort of about 100 patients was used, comprising 43 with Graves' ophthalmopathy and 55 to 65 with stable Graves' hyperthyroidism. Prospective prediction of ophthalmopathy was tested in an independent validation cohort of approximately 19 hyperthyroidism patients and 17 patients who later progressed to ophthalmopathy. The approximately 98 discovery patients were randomly divided into training and test sets at a 7:3 ratio. In addition, the study compared T-cell repertoires in thyroid tissue and in blood from about 6 Graves' hyperthyroidism patients. Following sampling, methimazole starting at 30 mg daily was given to hyperthyroidism patients, and high-dose intravenous methylprednisolone was given to ophthalmopathy patients. The paper reports TCR Vbeta CDR3 sequencing of some 140 peripheral blood samples: 40 or so ophthalmopathy, about 75 hyperthyroidism and 17 progressor patients.

The TCR beta CDR3 regions were amplified from the RNA transcripts. The first round of RT-PCR for the TCR CDR3 was performed with the HTBI primer set and the Qiagen OneStep RT-PCR kit. A second multiplex PCR round built the libraries, followed by size selection and purification. Libraries were sequenced paired-end with 100 bp reads on an Illumina HiSeq2000. In the paper's pipeline: SOAPnuke was used to process the raw data, with reads discarded if the reads contained adapters or uncalled bases, had a mean Phred below 15, or lacked an exact constant-primer or identifier match. High-quality paired reads were merged using COPE v1.2.5, and each unique nucleotide sequence was defined as a clonotype. Clonotypes were aligned to IMGT TRBV, TRBD and TRBJ reference segments using MiTCR v1.1. Analysis was restricted to V-J combinations with a frequency above 0.0001, which covered 99% to 99.2% of repertoires. A TCS score was defined as the ratio of F50 (clonal expansion) to E x V (chaos), with BLOSUM62-based TCRdist applied between CDR3 peptides within each V-J. Welch's t-statistics and random forest reduced 514 V-J features to 10 to 15, which were used in a naive Bayes classifier (R e1071). TCRdb reworked the public reads: Q25 trimming with fastp, MiXCR clone assembly, productive beta chains retained. For every CDR3 protein sequence, its rows merge into one entry that carries the most common genes and DNA. The V and J calls were determined by TCRdb, not by the authors. The sample includes under 250,000 distinct CDR3 sequences, with roughly 22% observed a single time. The ten largest clones add up to roughly 35% of the sample.

Ophthalmopathy patients had moderately to severely active disease, Clinical Activity Score of at least 3, NOSPECS grade of at least 4, and duration under 3 months. The study excluded patients with uncontrolled infections, other autoimmune diseases, pregnancy or lactation. Clinical symptoms, serum thyroxine and TRAb, thyroid ultrasound, and orbital computed tomography formed the basis for the diagnoses. Ficoll-Paque density gradient centrifugation was used to isolate PBMCs from approximately 10 ml of fresh peripheral blood. Total RNA was extracted with Trizol reagent, and quality was checked on an Agilent 2100 Bioanalyzer. Via the germline V gene (reference sequence), CDR1 is MNHEY and CDR2 SMNVEV. The CDR3, from cysteine to phenylalanine, totals 12 residues. CDR3 DNA is the only sequence kept; it has 36 bases, read in frame from the first base. V is cut back by 10 bases and J by 3 bases, with 5 bases in the junction unmatched.

Findings and caveats that apply to the study as a whole: In cross-validation, a model built on a 13 V-J signature told ophthalmopathy apart from stable hyperthyroidism with over 85% sensitivity and roughly 82% specificity, and in testing the same model reached 80%/75%. Sample size was not statistically predetermined, and investigators were not blinded to group allocation. During validation, the model predicted progression to ophthalmopathy a median of approximately six months ahead of onset, with 70.59% sensitivity and under 85% specificity. Most expanded thyroid clonotypes (frequency above 0.001) were also detected in blood, a finding suggesting that blood repertoires may reflect thyroid immune responses.

The source of this sequence is a woman between 40 and 55 years old with Graves' ophthalmopathy. The specimen sequenced was blood. The rearranged segments are TRBV27 and TRBJ2-7, with TRBD2 identical over 8 junction bases. The CDR3 protein: CATGLEGYEQYF. DNA sequence: TGTGCCACGGGACTAGAAGGCTACGAGCAGTACTTC.